Listed here is a single T cell receptor beta chain. What it binds is not known. The CDR3 spans 16 residues. Germline V gene data show CDR1 as SEHNR and CDR2 as FQNEAQ (reference sequence). V gave up 1 base and J gave up 0 bases, with 12 bases separating them. This specimen belongs to a study of T cell repertoires in cytomegalovirus infection. In the study overall: The authors relied on CMV epitopes, both recently identified HLA-C-restricted and well-studied HLA-B-restricted. Evidence of both CMV infection and a matching HLA type came from public TCR beta signatures.

Notes on the study in general: In two of eight donors, the top clonotype was HLA-C-restricted CMV-specific.

Using its own MiXCR run on the reads, TCRdb lists one record per CDR3 protein. The repertoire includes 200,000 to 250,000 distinct CDR3 sequences, roughly two fifths of them detected once, and 59% sits in the top ten. Sequencing was performed on CD8+ T cells from cultured PBMCs, taken from culture after CMV antigen stimulation. This chain uses TRBV7-9 with TRBJ1-1; D is uncertain. The receptor was derived from a human donor in good health (CMV status not recorded). Some clones in this sample may be carry-over from other donors' samples. CDR3 DNA: TGTGCCAGCAGCTTAGGTCACAGAGGGTTGAACACTGAAGCTTTCTTT. This translates into CASSLGHRGLNTEAFF.